The present TCR beta chain was sequenced within a study of blood T cells in healthy people across ages. A second PCR of 7 to 11 cycles used a sample-barcoded 5' primer and a J-beta primer mix. One entry per CDR3 protein results from TCRdb running MiXCR on the 5' RACE reads. The sample carries about 1.8 million distinct CDR3 sequences, around 48% recorded once. Germline lookup yields CDR1 SGHTA and CDR2 FQGNSA. V shed 1 base and J shed 2 bases, with 17 bases lying between them. The length of the CDR3 is 17 residues. This chain joins TRBV7-2 and TRBJ1-2, with D possibly TRBD1 on 6 matching bases. The sequence was collected from a woman aged 40 to 50 in good health. Material: blood. For the CDR3, the DNA is TGTGCCAGCAGCTTAGAACCCCTAGGGGGAGTCAACTATGGCTACACCTTC. As protein: CASSLEPLGGVNYGYTF.